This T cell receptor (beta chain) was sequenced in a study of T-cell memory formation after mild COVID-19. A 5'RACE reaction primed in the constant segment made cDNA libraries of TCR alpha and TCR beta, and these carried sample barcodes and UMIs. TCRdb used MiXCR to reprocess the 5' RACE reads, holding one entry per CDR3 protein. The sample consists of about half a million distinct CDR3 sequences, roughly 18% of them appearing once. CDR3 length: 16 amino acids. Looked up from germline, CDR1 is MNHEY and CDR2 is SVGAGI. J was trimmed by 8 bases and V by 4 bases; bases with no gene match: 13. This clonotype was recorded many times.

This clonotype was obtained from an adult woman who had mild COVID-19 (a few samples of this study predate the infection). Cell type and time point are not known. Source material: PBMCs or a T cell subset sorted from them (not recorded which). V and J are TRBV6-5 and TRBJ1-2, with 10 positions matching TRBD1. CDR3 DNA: TGTGCCAGCAGTTCACGGACAGGGGGTTTAGGAGAAGGCTACACCTTC. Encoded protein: CASSSRTGGLGEGYTF.